Below, 27 T cell receptor beta chains from the same sample are listed, as sequenced in a study of T cell responses to AZD1222 COVID-19 vaccine. Some clones are missing from TCRdb's copy, which holds only in-frame ones; the method was immunoSEQ multiplex PCR. The profile shows about 75,000 clones, around 86% of them singletons. The sequenced sample was peripheral blood, obtained 28 days after the second AZD1222 dose. The receptors here all came from an adult who received the AZD1222 COVID-19 vaccine.

On this clone itself: Other DNA sequences in this specimen translate into the identical CDR3. This chain joins TRBV13 and TRBJ1-2; 8 nucleotides match TRBD1. The CDR3 is made up of 17 amino acids. The V and J ends lost 5 bases and 8 bases, in that order; junction bases with no gene match: 19. Germline CDR1 is PRHDT and CDR2 is FYEKMQ (reference sequence). CDR3: CASSVTVGLGTGEGYTF. CDR3 sequence (DNA): TGTGCCAGCAGCGTAACCGTCGGGTTGGGGACAGGAGAAGGCTACACCTTC.

J is TRBJ2-3 and V is TRBV10-3, with 9 bases that match TRBD2. Germline V gives CDR1 ENHRY, CDR2 SYGVKD. This CDR3 is built from 15 residues. The trim removed 6 bases at V and 1 base at J, leaving 5 bases unmatched. As DNA, the CDR3 is TGTGCCATCAGGACTTTAGCGGGGGGCACAGATACGCAGTATTTT. Encoded protein: CAIRTLAGGTDTQYF.

This rearrangement joins TRBV18 to TRBJ2-5, with a weak D call TRBD2 (5 bases). Trimming shortened V by 3 bases and J by 3 bases, and 11 bases separated the two germline ends. The germline gives CDR1 KGHSH, CDR2 LQKENI. There are 14 residues in the CDR3. CDR3 region: CASSPSGSKETQYF. DNA for the CDR3: TGTGCCAGCTCACCGTCGGGGAGTAAAGAGACCCAGTACTTC.

The chain combines TRBV5-1 with TRBJ1-4; D might be TRBD1 (5 bases). This CDR3 spans 15 amino acids. The V gene's germline CDR1 is SGHRS and CDR2 YFSETQ. With 1 base removed from V and 0 bases from J, the gap between germline ends came to 7 bases. In nucleotides, the CDR3 is TGCGCCAGCAGCTTGTGGGGGGCAACTAATGAAAAACTGTTTTTT. Translation: CASSLWGATNEKLFF.

J is TRBJ1-5 and V is TRBV29-1, with D uncertain. Germline V lookup: CDR1 SQVTM, CDR2 ANQGSEA. The V end was cut by 7 bases, the J end by 1 base, with 11 bases between. The CDR3 totals 13 residues. CDR3 sequence: CSAIGESNQPQHF. The CDR3 DNA is TGCAGCGCCATAGGAGAGAGCAATCAGCCCCAGCATTTT.

Only one count was recorded for this clone. J is TRBJ2-3 and V is TRBV7-3; D might be TRBD1 or TRBD2, each matching 5 bases. The germline CDR1 and CDR2 sequences are SGHTA and FQGTGA. The CDR3 runs to 15 residues. The V end lost 2 bases, the J end lost 5 bases, and 14 bases lay between the germline ends. The CDR3 DNA reads TGTGCCAGCAGCTTATTTGGGGGAAATCAAGATACGCAGTATTTT. Translating gives CASSLFGGNQDTQYF.

The count of this clone is one. V is TRBV14 and J is TRBJ2-2; D gene ambiguous. V gave up 5 bases and J gave up 4 bases, with 8 bases separating them. This CDR3 contains 13 residues. The germline V gene encodes CDR1 SGHDN and CDR2 FVKESK. The CDR3 coding sequence is TGTGCCAGCAGCAAGGGTATCACCGGGGAGCTGTTTTTT. Its protein product is CASSKGITGELFF.

The genes are TRBV25-1 and TRBJ1-5; no clear D gene. The V gene lost 3 bases and the J gene lost 6 bases, with 9 bases spanning the gap. Germline CDR1 is MGHDK and CDR2 is SYGVNS. The CDR3 has 13 amino acids. DNA for the CDR3: TGTGCCAGCAGTGAGCGGGGAGGTCAGCCCCAGCATTTT. Translating it yields CASSERGGQPQHF.

This clone was picked up a small number of times. V and J are TRBV5-1 and TRBJ1-1; TRBD1 matches at 7 bases. The germline V gene encodes CDR1 SGHRS and CDR2 YFSETQ. The CDR3 extends over 14 amino acids. V dropped 1 base and J dropped 1; count of bases not matched to a gene: 1. The CDR3 nucleotides read TGCGCCAGCAGCTTGCACAGGGGGAACACTGAAGCTTTCTTT. Its protein is CASSLHRGNTEAFF.

The J gene is TRBJ2-2, the V gene TRBV29-1, with TRBD1 as a possible D gene (5 bases). The CDR3 length is 14 residues. Per germline, CDR1 SQVTM and CDR2 ANQGSEA. Between the trimmed V and J ends, which lost 3 bases and 1 base, there was a span of 9 bases. CDR3 sequence: CSVEARGNTGELFF. In DNA form, the CDR3 reads TGCAGCGTTGAGGCTAGGGGGAACACCGGGGAGCTGTTTTTT.

The chain uses TRBV19 and TRBJ1-3; D possibly corresponds to TRBD1 (6 bases). Trimming pared 5 bases from V and 0 bases from J, leaving 17 bases between. Germline V lookup: CDR1 LNHDA, CDR2 SQIVND (reference sequence). The length of the CDR3 is 17 residues. The CDR3 region has the DNA TGTGCCAGTAGTCTACCACAGGGTTGGAGCTCTGGAAACACCATATATTTT. This codes for CASSLPQGWSSGNTIYF.

The chain is built from TRBV6-1 and TRBJ2-2, with 10 nucleotides matching TRBD1. Looked up from germline, CDR1 is MNHNS and CDR2 is SASEGT. The V gene end was trimmed by 4 bases and the J gene end by 6 bases; junction bases not matched to a gene: 8. The CDR3 covers 16 residues. The CDR3, as DNA: TGTGCCAGCAGTGGAGCCGGGACAGGGGTCCCCGGGGAGCTGTTTTTT. This codes for CASSGAGTGVPGELFF.

This chain links TRBV4-1 with TRBJ2-2, with D perhaps TRBD1 or TRBD2 (5 bases each). Germline-derived CDR1 and CDR2 are MGHRA and YSYEKL. Trimming pared 0 bases from V and 3 bases from J, leaving 11 bases between. This CDR3 contains 16 residues. The chain's CDR3 is CASSQDIEGYTGELFF. The CDR3 DNA reads as TGCGCCAGCAGCCAAGATATTGAGGGGTACACCGGGGAGCTGTTTTTT.

The chain is built from TRBV7-3 and TRBJ2-7; tentatively, D is TRBD2 (5 bases). Trimming cost V 6 bases and J 0 bases, with 9 bases left between them. Germline V gene sequence: CDR1 SGHTA, CDR2 FQGTGA. The CDR3 spans 13 residues. The DNA of the CDR3 is TGTGCCAGCAGGGACTCCGACTCCTACGAGCAGTACTTC. As protein: CASRDSDSYEQYF.

This chain uses TRBV5-1 with TRBJ1-2; no reliable D call. The CDR3 has 13 residues. V lost 2 bases, J lost 0 bases, and 5 bases lay in between. The V gene's germline CDR1 is SGHRS and CDR2 YFSETQ. The CDR3 region is CASSLQANYGYTF. For the CDR3, the DNA is TGCGCCAGCAGCTTACAAGCTAACTATGGCTACACCTTC.

This chain connects TRBV20-1 to TRBJ1-1; D is undetermined. Trimming took off 6 bases at V and 7 bases at J, with 12 bases between the two ends. This CDR3 comprises 11 residues. Germline V lookup: CDR1 DFQATT, CDR2 SNEGSKA (reference sequence). The CDR3 region is CSALEGGEAFF. CDR3 DNA: TGCAGTGCGTTGGAGGGCGGTGAAGCTTTCTTT.

The chain is built from TRBV14 and TRBJ1-1; D gene uncertain. CDR3 size: 15 residues. Per the germline V gene, CDR1 is SGHDN and CDR2 is FVKESK. V gave up 0 bases and J gave up 3 bases, with 11 bases separating them. This chain's CDR3 is CASSQDPARDTEAFF. In DNA, the CDR3 is TGTGCCAGCAGCCAAGACCCCGCGAGGGACACTGAAGCTTTCTTT.

The rearrangement links TRBV19 to TRBJ1-5; no firm D call. CDR1 and CDR2 from the germline V gene are LNHDA and SQIVND (reference sequence). V was pared by 6 bases and J by 4 bases, with 10 bases between. CDR3 length equals 13 residues. In nucleotides, the CDR3 is TGTGCCAGTAGCCGGACGGAGAATCAGCCCCAGCATTTT. It codes for CASSRTENQPQHF.

The rearrangement uses TRBV19 and TRBJ2-3; TRBD1 agrees at 9 bases. CDR1 and CDR2 (germline): LNHDA, SQIVND (reference sequence). Trimming took 8 bases from V and 2 from J; bases not matched to a gene: 2. The CDR3 runs 13 residues. DNA for the CDR3: TGTGCCAGTGGGACAGGGAACACAGATACGCAGTATTTT. It codes for CASGTGNTDTQYF.

The chain recombines TRBV30 with TRBJ1-2, with no clear D. Germline V lookup: CDR1 GTSNPN, CDR2 SVGIG (reference sequence). With 0 bases removed from V and 8 bases from J, the gap between germline ends came to 16 bases. The CDR3 totals 14 residues. This CDR3 reads CAWSVYGETLGYTF. The CDR3 DNA reads TGTGCCTGGAGTGTATATGGGGAGACCCTGGGCTACACCTTC.

The chain couples TRBV14 to TRBJ2-7; D remains unclear. Between the trimmed V and J ends, which lost 1 base and 2 bases, there was a span of 27 bases. The CDR3 consists of 20 residues. CDR1 SGHDN and CDR2 FVKESK come from the germline V gene. The CDR3 region has the DNA TGTGCCAGCAGCCAAGTGACGTTCGGCAGGCCATCCCCCTCTGCCTACGAGCAGTACTTC. It specifies CASSQVTFGRPSPSAYEQYF.

This rearrangement joins TRBV7-9 to TRBJ2-5; a weak D match, TRBD1 (7 bases). Deletions cut 5 bases from V and 5 bases from J, with 12 bases between. The CDR3 has 13 amino acids. CDR1 and CDR2 from the germline V gene are SEHNR and FQNEAQ (reference sequence). The CDR3 region is CASSQGGRETQYF. For the CDR3, the DNA is TGTGCCAGCAGCCAGGGGGGCCGGGAGACCCAGTACTTC.

V is TRBV30 and J is TRBJ2-7; the D call may be TRBD1 or TRBD2 (6 bases each). Trimming left V 2 bases short and J 5 bases short, with 13 bases between. Germline CDR1 and CDR2: GTSNPN and SVGIG (reference sequence). The CDR3 covers 13 residues. The CDR3: CAWSLQRGDEQYF. The CDR3, as DNA: TGTGCCTGGAGTCTGCAGAGGGGGGACGAGCAGTACTTC. The full variable domain, with the rest looked up from reference TRBV30 and TRBJ2-7, is SQTIHQWPATLVQPVGSPLSLECTVEGTSNPNLYWYRQAAGRGLQLLFYSVGIGQISSEVPQNLSASRPQDRQFILSSKKLLLSDSGFYLCAWSLQRGDEQYFGPGTRLTVT.

The gene calls are TRBV6-5 and TRBJ2-1, with TRBD1 matching over 8 bases. Looked up from germline, CDR1 is MNHEY and CDR2 is SVGAGI. The CDR3 runs 15 residues. J lost 5 bases, V lost 6 bases, and 9 bases had no gene match. CDR3 in DNA: TGTGCCAGCAGCAACCACAGGGGGAATGACAATGAGCAGTTCTTC. Its translation is CASSNHRGNDNEQFF.

This clone was detected a few times. The same CDR3 is also encoded by other DNA sequences in this sample. The rearrangement links TRBV5-1 to TRBJ1-1; D might be TRBD1 (6 bases). V shed 0 bases and J shed 3 bases, with 9 bases lying between them. CDR3 length equals 14 residues. CDR1 and CDR2 (germline): SGHRS, YFSETQ. In DNA, the CDR3 is TGCGCCAGCAGCTTGGCGGGGGGCTACACTGAAGCTTTCTTT. It encodes CASSLAGGYTEAFF.

The chain combines TRBV19 with TRBJ1-2; D is ambiguous. Germline V gives CDR1 LNHDA, CDR2 SQIVND (reference sequence). The V end lost 3 bases, the J end lost 7 bases, and 9 bases lay between the germline ends. The CDR3 sequence is 12 residues long. CDR3 sequence reads: CASSIHKGGYTF. The CDR3 DNA reads as TGTGCCAGTAGTATTCATAAAGGTGGCTACACCTTC. Using reference TRBV19 and TRBJ1-2 for the parts outside the CDR3, the full variable domain is DGGITQSPKYLFRKEGQNVTLSCEQNLNHDAMYWYRQDPGQGLRLIYYSQIVNDFQKGDIAEGYSVSREKKESFPLTVTSAQKNPTAFYLCASSIHKGGYTFGSGTRLTVV.

The CDR3 DNA follows: TGTGCCAGCAGTGAAGGGGACAGGAGAGAAGGTGGCTACACCTTC. This gives the protein CASSEGDRREGGYTF. The rearrangement links TRBV6-1 to TRBJ1-2; 8 bases align to TRBD1. Trimming cost V 1 base and J 7 bases; bases outside gene matches: 8. Germline lookup yields CDR1 MNHNS and CDR2 SASEGT. CDR3 length: 15 residues.